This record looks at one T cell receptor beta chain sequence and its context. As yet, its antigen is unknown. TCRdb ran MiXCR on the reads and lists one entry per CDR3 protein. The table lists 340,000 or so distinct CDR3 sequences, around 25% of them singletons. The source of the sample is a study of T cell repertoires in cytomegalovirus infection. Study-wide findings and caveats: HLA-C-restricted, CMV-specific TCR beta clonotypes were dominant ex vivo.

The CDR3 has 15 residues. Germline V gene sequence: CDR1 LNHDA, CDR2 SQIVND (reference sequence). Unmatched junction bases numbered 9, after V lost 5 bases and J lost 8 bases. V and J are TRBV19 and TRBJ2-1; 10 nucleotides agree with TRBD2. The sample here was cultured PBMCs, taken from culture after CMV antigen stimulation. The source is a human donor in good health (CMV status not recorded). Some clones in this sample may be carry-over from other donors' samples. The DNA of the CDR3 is TGTGCCAGTAGTGGCTCGGGACTAGCGTTCCATGAGCAGTTCTTC. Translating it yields CASSGSGLAFHEQFF.